These 9 T cell receptor beta chains originate from one sample sequenced in a study of T-cell reconstitution after alpha-beta-depleted transplantation in children. Unique molecular identifiers were incorporated into the prepared TCRbeta library. From the PCR reads, TCRdb called clonotypes with MiXCR, one entry per CDR3 protein. The sample consists of a few hundred thousand distinct CDR3 sequences, 10% to 15% of them appearing once. The starting material was PBMCs, mostly from graft donor cells, obtained 360 days after TCRalphabeta/CD19-depleted stem cell transplant. The receptors derive from a male patient under 18 who had a stem cell transplant for acute myeloid leukemia, so the T cells may come from the graft donor.

V and J are TRBV25-1 and TRBJ2-7; D assignment may be TRBD1 or TRBD2 (5 bases each). Germline CDR1 reads MGHDK; CDR2 reads SYGVNS. Trimming left V 4 bases short and J 5 bases short, with 15 bases between. CDR3 size: 14 residues. CDR3 sequence: CASSGDWGLNEQYF. The CDR3 coding sequence is TGTGCCAGCAGTGGCGACTGGGGGTTGAACGAGCAGTACTTC.

The J gene is TRBJ1-2, the V gene TRBV7-2; 9 bases match TRBD1. The CDR3 has 14 residues. Germline lookup yields CDR1 SGHTA and CDR2 FQGNSA. V was clipped by 3 bases and J by 4 bases; unmatched bases: 3. The DNA for the CDR3 is TGTGCCAGCAGCTTTAGACAGGGGGGCTATGGCTACACCTTC. As protein: CASSFRQGGYGYTF.

This clonotype has more than one count but fewer than ten. V usage is TRBV7-8 and J usage is TRBJ2-2; D possibly corresponds to TRBD1 (5 bases). This CDR3 spans 20 amino acids. V was pared by 6 bases and J by 1 base, with 27 bases between. The germline V gene has CDR1 SGHVS and CDR2 FQNEAQ. The CDR3 is CASRPRAGNGRRVNTGELFF. The CDR3 DNA is TGTGCCAGCAGACCCAGGGCTGGGAACGGAAGGAGAGTGAACACCGGGGAGCTGTTTTTT.

The table lists this clonotype with a few counts. The chain joins TRBV7-2 to TRBJ2-2; possible D gene TRBD1, 5 bases. Germline CDR1 and CDR2: SGHTA and FQGNSA. Trimming pared 4 bases from V and 4 bases from J, leaving 16 bases between. The CDR3 totals 16 residues. In DNA, the CDR3 is TGTGCCAGCAGCTCCGTGAAAGGGGCCGGCACCGGGGAGCTGTTTTTT. Protein sequence: CASSSVKGAGTGELFF.

The chain combines TRBV6-2 or TRBV6-3 with TRBJ2-3, with D perhaps being TRBD1 or TRBD2 (6 bases each). Per germline, CDR1 MNHEY and CDR2 SVGEGT. Trimming removed 4 bases from V and 2 bases from J, with 19 bases in between. The CDR3 is made up of 17 amino acids. The DNA of the CDR3 is TGTGCCAGCAGTTTCACCTCGCACGGGGGCCCCACAGATACGCAGTATTTT. It yields the protein CASSFTSHGGPTDTQYF.

This clonotype has a count of ten or more. V usage is TRBV7-8 and J usage is TRBJ1-5, with D perhaps TRBD1 (5 bases). CDR3 length: 15 amino acids. The germline V gene has CDR1 SGHVS and CDR2 FQNEAQ. Trimming removed 1 base at V and 6 bases at J, with 13 bases between. The CDR3, as DNA: TGTGCCAGCAGCTTAGGTCAAGGGGTGGGTCAGCCCCAGCATTTT. Residues: CASSLGQGVGQPQHF. The full variable domain, in which reference TRBV7-8 and TRBJ1-5 provide the parts outside the CDR3, is GAGVSQSPRYKVAKRGQDVALRCDPISGHVSLFWYQQALGQGPEFLTYFQNEAQLDKSGLPSDRFFAERPEGSVSTLKIQRTQQEDSAVYLCASSLGQGVGQPQHFGDGTRLSIL.

This clonotype came up many times. This rearrangement joins TRBV11-2 to TRBJ2-2; D gene unclear. The CDR3 extends over 11 amino acids. Trimming removed 7 bases at V and 4 bases at J, with 4 bases between. The V gene's germline CDR1 is SGHAT and CDR2 FQNNGV. This CDR3 is CASTITGELFF. The CDR3 DNA reads as TGTGCCAGCACGATCACCGGGGAGCTGTTTTTT.

This chain joins TRBV30 and TRBJ2-7; tentative D call: TRBD1 (5 bases). The CDR3 is 16 residues long. V gave up 1 base and J gave up 3 bases, with 19 bases separating them. Looked up from germline, CDR1 is GTSNPN and CDR2 is SVGIG (reference sequence). The CDR3 nucleotides read TGTGCCTGGAGTGGGGGCAGGGTACAAGCACGCTACGAGCAGTACTTC. It specifies CAWSGGRVQARYEQYF.

This clonotype has more than one count but fewer than ten. The chain joins TRBV7-9 to TRBJ1-2; D is perhaps TRBD1 (6 bases). The V end lost 1 base, the J end lost 6 bases, and 21 bases lay between the germline ends. Per germline, CDR1 SEHNR and CDR2 FQNEAQ (reference sequence). CDR3 size: 17 residues. The CDR3 protein is CASSLGPTGLRGHGYTF. The CDR3 region has the DNA TGTGCCAGCAGCTTAGGACCCACGGGACTTCGGGGGCATGGCTACACCTTC.